A single sample gave rise to the 24 T cell receptor beta chains below, sequenced in a study of siplizumab effects on memory and regulatory T cells. Clones were sequenced by immunoSEQ multiplex PCR, and TCRdb holds only the in-frame ones, with some missing. The table shows 70,000 or so clones, with about 89% occurring only once. Sequenced: CD8+ T cells sorted from blood. These receptors were collected from a human donor in good health.

The chain uses TRBV7-9 and TRBJ2-3; 10 nucleotides agree with TRBD2. CDR3 size: 16 residues. Germline V gene sequence: CDR1 SEHNR, CDR2 FQNEAQ (reference sequence). Trimming at V came to 1 base and at J to 9 bases, leaving 10 bases not matched to a gene. The CDR3 loop reads CASSLVEGLARDTQYF. In DNA, the CDR3 is TGTGCCAGCAGCTTAGTGGAGGGACTAGCGAGAGACACGCAGTATTTT.

The chain is built from TRBV6-1 and TRBJ2-5, with TRBD2 matching 10 bases. Trimming at V came to 1 base and at J to 0 bases, leaving 2 bases not matched to a gene. This CDR3 contains 16 residues. Germline CDR1 is MNHNS and CDR2 is SASEGT. The CDR3, as DNA: TGTGCCAGCAGTGAAGGAGCGGGAGGGTACCAAGAGACCCAGTACTTC. This sequence encodes CASSEGAGGYQETQYF.

Details on this clone: Its ends do not fully match the called genes, so a read error is possible. This rearrangement joins TRBV5-3 to TRBJ2-7; D gene ambiguous. TRBV5-3 is an ORF, and what it does is uncertain. The CDR3 contains 13 residues. CDR3 nucleotide sequence: TGTGCCAGCAGCTTTGACAACTCCTACGAGCAGTACTTC. Translating gives CASSFDNSYEQYF.

J is TRBJ1-2 and V is TRBV7-8; a weak D match, TRBD1 (6 bases). V lost 6 bases, J lost 0 bases, and 14 bases lay in between. The CDR3 is 15 amino acids. Germline values: CDR1 SGHVS, CDR2 FQNEAQ. DNA for the CDR3: TGTGCCAGCAGACCCGAGGGGGGAGCTAACTATGGCTACACCTTC. It encodes CASRPEGGANYGYTF.

The V and J genes are TRBV10-3 and TRBJ2-3; 15 nucleotides line up with TRBD2. Germline lookup yields CDR1 ENHRY and CDR2 SYGVKD. This CDR3 comprises 19 residues. Germline trimming cut 4 bases from V and 5 bases from J; bases unmatched to any gene: 13. CDR3 amino acids: CAISAKPGLAGGDEDTQYF. The CDR3 nucleotides read TGTGCCATCAGTGCAAAGCCGGGACTAGCGGGGGGCGACGAAGATACGCAGTATTTT.

The genes are TRBV7-9 and TRBJ2-5; D unresolved. Per germline, CDR1 SEHNR and CDR2 FQNEAQ (reference sequence). The V and J ends lost 4 bases and 2 bases respectively, with 2 bases between them. The CDR3 consists of 11 residues. The CDR3: CASSSQETQYF. The CDR3 nucleotides read TGTGCCAGCAGCTCACAAGAGACCCAGTACTTC.

The chain recombines TRBV11-2 with TRBJ1-1, with D tentatively TRBD1 (6 bases). Trimming left V 0 bases short and J 3 bases short, with 14 bases between. The CDR3 consists of 16 residues. Germline CDR1 SGHAT, CDR2 FQNNGV. The CDR3 loop reads CASSLESTGAYTEAFF. The CDR3 DNA reads TGTGCCAGCAGCTTAGAGTCGACAGGAGCCTACACTGAAGCTTTCTTT. The full variable domain, its missing parts supplied by reference TRBV11-2 and TRBJ1-1, is EAGVAQSPRYKIIEKRQSVAFWCNPISGHATLYWYQQILGQGPKLLIQFQNNGVVDDSQLPKDRFSAERLKGVDSTLKIQPAKLEDSAVYLCASSLESTGAYTEAFFGQGTRLTVV.

The genes are TRBV5-4 and TRBJ1-6; TRBD1 agrees at 9 bases. The length of the CDR3 is 14 residues. Unmatched junction bases numbered 5, after V lost 4 bases and J lost 9 bases. Germline V lookup: CDR1 SGHNT, CDR2 YYREEE (reference sequence). CDR3 sequence (DNA): TGTGCCAGCAGCCCGGGACAGGGACTTTCACCCCTCCACTTT. Translated, it gives CASSPGQGLSPLHF.

The V and J genes are TRBV15 and TRBJ2-3, with D maybe TRBD2 (5 bases). The length of the CDR3 is 15 residues. V was pared by 5 bases and J by 5 bases, with 17 bases between. Germline loops: CDR1 LNHNV, CDR2 YYDKDF (reference sequence). The CDR3: CATSQERPWGDTQYF. The CDR3 DNA follows: TGTGCCACCAGCCAGGAGCGGCCCTGGGGAGATACGCAGTATTTT.

The chain joins TRBV10-1 to TRBJ2-7; 10 bases map to TRBD2. The germline gives CDR1 WNHNN, CDR2 SYGVQD (reference sequence). The V gene end was trimmed by 5 bases and the J gene end by 4 bases; junction bases not matched to a gene: 5. The CDR3 covers 14 residues. CDR3: CASSPSGGGYEQYF. The CDR3 nucleotides are TGCGCCAGCAGTCCTAGCGGGGGCGGTTACGAGCAGTACTTC.

The rearrangement uses TRBV5-6 and TRBJ2-1; the D is unclear. The V end lost 2 bases, the J end lost 0 bases, and 9 bases lay between the germline ends. Germline V gives CDR1 SGHDT, CDR2 YYEEEE. The CDR3 covers 15 residues. DNA for the CDR3: TGTGCCAGCAGCTTTGGCCAGAGCTCCTACAATGAGCAGTTCTTC. It is translated as CASSFGQSSYNEQFF.

This chain connects TRBV4-1 to TRBJ1-1; D is undetermined. The V end lost 4 bases, the J end lost 1 base, and 7 bases lay between the germline ends. This CDR3 has 13 amino acids. Germline CDR1 is MGHRA and CDR2 is YSYEKL. The CDR3 loop reads CASSLVGNTEAFF. The CDR3 coding sequence is TGCGCCAGCAGCCTCGTGGGGAACACTGAAGCTTTCTTT.

The chain is built from TRBV19 and TRBJ2-1, with 10 bases that match TRBD1. Per the germline V gene, CDR1 is LNHDA and CDR2 is SQIVND (reference sequence). Losses at the gene ends were 8 bases for V and 6 bases for J; bases not matched to a gene: 10. CDR3 size: 15 residues. The CDR3 region is CASLAPGQGINEQFF. CDR3 nucleotide sequence: TGTGCCAGTCTTGCTCCGGGACAGGGGATCAATGAGCAGTTCTTC.

A single count supports this clone. The chain employs TRBV2 and TRBJ2-7; 13 bases align to TRBD2. The CDR3 totals 14 residues. In germline, CDR1 is SNHLY, CDR2 FYNNEI. The ends lost 5 bases at V and 3 bases at J; junction bases unmatched: 1. CDR3 nucleotide sequence: TGTGCCAGCAGTAGACTAGCGGGGGGCTACGAGCAGTACTTC. Amino acid sequence: CASSRLAGGYEQYF.

The rearrangement links TRBV7-2 to TRBJ2-1, with D maybe TRBD2 (5 bases). The CDR3 is made up of 12 amino acids. The germline V gene has CDR1 SGHTA and CDR2 FQGNSA. Trimming removed 8 bases from V and 6 bases from J, with 11 bases in between. CDR3 bases: TGTGCCAGCGCCGGAGAGGGCAATGAGCAGTTCTTC. Amino acid sequence: CASAGEGNEQFF.

The chain recombines TRBV28 with TRBJ1-1, with a possible D match to TRBD1 (6 bases). Trimming stripped 1 base from V and 4 bases from J, with 10 bases between. Per germline, CDR1 MDHEN and CDR2 SYDVKM. The CDR3 loop spans 14 amino acids. The CDR3 DNA reads as TGTGCCAGCAGTTTATTAAGGGGGGCCACTGAAGCTTTCTTT. Translating gives CASSLLRGATEAFF.

The chain carries TRBV5-5 and TRBJ1-5, with 9 bases aligning to TRBD1. This CDR3 has 18 residues. Germline V gene lookup returns CDR1 SGHKS and CDR2 YYEKEE (reference sequence). The ends lost 4 bases at V and 3 bases at J; junction bases unmatched: 14. The CDR3 loop reads CASSPLPLDRGDNQPQHF. The CDR3, as DNA: TGTGCCAGCAGCCCGCTTCCCCTGGACAGGGGAGACAATCAGCCCCAGCATTTT. Supplemented by reference TRBV5-5 and TRBJ1-5, the full variable domain reads DAGVTQSPTHLIKTRGQQVTLRCSPISGHKSVSWYQQVLGQGPQFIFQYYEKEERGRGNFPDRFSARQFPNYSSELNVNALLLGDSALYLCASSPLPLDRGDNQPQHFGDGTRLSIL.

The chain's CDR3 is CASSATGTAISYEQYF. DNA of the CDR3: TGTGCCAGCAGCGCTACCGGGACAGCAATCTCCTACGAGCAGTACTTC. J is TRBJ2-7 and V is TRBV9; the match to TRBD1 covers 7 bases. This CDR3 contains 16 residues. CDR1 and CDR2 from the germline V gene are SGDLS and YYNGEE. The V and J ends lost 3 bases and 0 bases, in that order; junction bases with no gene match: 9.

The gene calls are TRBV19 and TRBJ1-1; 9 bases agree with TRBD1. Per germline, CDR1 LNHDA and CDR2 SQIVND (reference sequence). This CDR3 has 15 residues. J lost 2 bases, V lost 7 bases, and 8 bases had no gene match. The CDR3 DNA reads as TGTGCCAGTATACTCGGACAGGGGATAAACACTGAAGCTTTCTTT. Protein: CASILGQGINTEAFF.

This chain joins TRBV25-1 and TRBJ1-2, with 9 bases that match TRBD1. This CDR3 is 14 amino acids long. The V and J ends lost 3 bases and 7 bases, in that order; junction bases with no gene match: 6. Germline CDR1 MGHDK, CDR2 SYGVNS. The CDR3 bases are TGTGCCAGCAGTGATTTTGGGGGACAGGGTGGCTACACCTTC. This encodes CASSDFGGQGGYTF.

V and J are TRBV11-2 and TRBJ2-5, with D perhaps matching TRBD2 (5 bases). CDR1 and CDR2 from the germline V gene are SGHAT and FQNNGV. CDR3 size: 12 residues. V shed 3 bases and J shed 5 bases, with 7 bases lying between them. The CDR3 is CASSFSGETQYF. CDR3 in DNA: TGTGCCAGCAGCTTTTCGGGGGAGACCCAGTACTTC.

The chain couples TRBV7-2 to TRBJ1-1; no reliable D call. This CDR3 region has 15 residues. V was trimmed by 5 bases and J by 1 base, leaving 14 bases between them. From germline, CDR1 is SGHTA and CDR2 FQGNSA. The CDR3 is CASSPQWAGNTEAFF. DNA for the CDR3: TGTGCCAGCAGCCCCCAGTGGGCGGGGAACACTGAAGCTTTCTTT. Full variable domain (outside the CDR3, taken from reference TRBV7-2 and TRBJ1-1): GAGVSQSPSNKVTEKGKDVELRCDPISGHTALYWYRQSLGQGLEFLIYFQGNSAPDKSGLPSDRFSAERTGGSVSTLTIQRTQQEDSAVYLCASSPQWAGNTEAFFGQGTRLTVV.

This CDR3 is CASSIISGANVLTF. CDR3 coding DNA: TGTGCCAGTAGTATAATCTCTGGGGCCAACGTCCTGACTTTC. The chain is built from TRBV19 and TRBJ2-6; no definite D call. The germline V gene encodes CDR1 LNHDA and CDR2 SQIVND (reference sequence). This CDR3 contains 14 residues. V lost 2 bases and J 0 bases, leaving 2 bases between the germline ends.

The rearrangement uses TRBV4-1 and TRBJ2-3; D unclear. CDR1 MGHRA and CDR2 YSYEKL come from the germline V gene. Trimming cost V 1 base and J 1 base, with 6 bases left between them. The CDR3 consists of 14 residues. DNA of the CDR3: TGCGCCAGCAGCCAAGTGATTGGCACAGATACGCAGTATTTT. Protein: CASSQVIGTDTQYF.